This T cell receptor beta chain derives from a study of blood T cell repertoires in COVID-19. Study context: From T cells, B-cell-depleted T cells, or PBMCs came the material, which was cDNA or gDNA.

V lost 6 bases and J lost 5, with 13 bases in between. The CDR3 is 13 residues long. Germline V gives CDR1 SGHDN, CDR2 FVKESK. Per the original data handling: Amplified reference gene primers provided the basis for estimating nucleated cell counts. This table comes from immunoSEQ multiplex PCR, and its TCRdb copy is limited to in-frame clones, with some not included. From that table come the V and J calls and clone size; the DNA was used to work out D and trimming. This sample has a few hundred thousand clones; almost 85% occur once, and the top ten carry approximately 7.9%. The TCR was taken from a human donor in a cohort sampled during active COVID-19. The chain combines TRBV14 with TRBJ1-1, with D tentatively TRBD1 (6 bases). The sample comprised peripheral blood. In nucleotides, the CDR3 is TGTGCCAGCAGAGAGGGGGGGGTGACTGAAGCTTTCTTT. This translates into CASREGGVTEAFF.